This T cell receptor beta chain is drawn from a study of blood T cell repertoires in COVID-19. Study as a whole: T cells, B-cell-depleted T cells, or PBMCs supplied cDNA or gDNA.

As processed by the authors: It was from reference gene primer amplification that nucleated cell counts were estimated. TCRdb's copy holds only in-frame clones and misses some; the assay was immunoSEQ multiplex PCR. The V and J calls and clone size were taken over from that table, and D and trimming were inferred from the DNA. This table has about 320,000 clones, roughly 85% appearing once. Germline values: CDR1 SGDLS, CDR2 YYNGEE. The CDR3 covers 14 residues. Trimming took 3 bases from V and 8 from J, leaving 14 bases between them. In assigning cohorts, the study relied on participant-reported clinical history. Within 2 weeks before study entry, exposed participants met a COVID-19 case.

This TCR was sampled from a woman aged 25 to 45 who had been exposed to COVID-19. Sequences were obtained from PBMCs or T cells enriched from blood (not recorded which). J is TRBJ1-4 and V is TRBV9; D might be TRBD1 (5 bases). The CDR3: CASSDPRGGEKLFF. CDR3 nucleotides: TGTGCCAGCAGCGATCCTAGGGGAGGGGAAAAACTGTTTTTT.